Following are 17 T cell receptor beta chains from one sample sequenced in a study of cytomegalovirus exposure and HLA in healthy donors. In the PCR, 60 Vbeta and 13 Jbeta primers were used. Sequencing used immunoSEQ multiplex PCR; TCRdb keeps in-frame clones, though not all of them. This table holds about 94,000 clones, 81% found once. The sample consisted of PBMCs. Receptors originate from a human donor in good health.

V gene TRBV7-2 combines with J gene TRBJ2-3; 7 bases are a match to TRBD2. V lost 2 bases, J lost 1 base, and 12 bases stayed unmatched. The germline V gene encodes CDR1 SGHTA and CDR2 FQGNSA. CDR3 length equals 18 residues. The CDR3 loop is CASSLKGGSGSGTDTQYF. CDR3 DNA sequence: TGTGCCAGCAGCTTAAAAGGCGGGAGTGGCTCGGGCACAGATACGCAGTATTTT.

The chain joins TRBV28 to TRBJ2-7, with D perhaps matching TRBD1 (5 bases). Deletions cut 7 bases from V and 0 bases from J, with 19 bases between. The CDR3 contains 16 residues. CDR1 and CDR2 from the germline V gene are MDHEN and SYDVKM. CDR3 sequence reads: CASTSNRGPSSYEQYF. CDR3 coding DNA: TGTGCCAGCACCTCAAATAGGGGCCCGAGCTCCTACGAGCAGTACTTC.

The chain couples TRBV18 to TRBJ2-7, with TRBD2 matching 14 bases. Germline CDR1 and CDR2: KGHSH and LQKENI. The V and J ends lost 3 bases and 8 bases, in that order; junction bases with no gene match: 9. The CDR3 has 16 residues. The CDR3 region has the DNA TGTGCCAGCTCACCCCCGGGACTAGCGGGAGTGGGGCAGCAGTACTTC. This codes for CASSPPGLAGVGQQYF.

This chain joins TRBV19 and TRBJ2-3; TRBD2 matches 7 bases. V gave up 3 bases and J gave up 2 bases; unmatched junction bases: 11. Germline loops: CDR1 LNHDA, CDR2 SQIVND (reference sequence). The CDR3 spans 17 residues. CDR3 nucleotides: TGTGCCAGTAGTATCTCTCGGTCGACTAGCCTCACAGATACGCAGTATTTT. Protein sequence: CASSISRSTSLTDTQYF.

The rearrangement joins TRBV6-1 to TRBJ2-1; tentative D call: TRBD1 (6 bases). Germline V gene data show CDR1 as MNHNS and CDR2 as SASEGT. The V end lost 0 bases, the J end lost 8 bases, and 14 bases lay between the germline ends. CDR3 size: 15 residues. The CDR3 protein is CASSEAWGRLDEQFF. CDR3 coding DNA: TGTGCCAGCAGTGAAGCCTGGGGGCGCTTGGATGAGCAGTTCTTC.

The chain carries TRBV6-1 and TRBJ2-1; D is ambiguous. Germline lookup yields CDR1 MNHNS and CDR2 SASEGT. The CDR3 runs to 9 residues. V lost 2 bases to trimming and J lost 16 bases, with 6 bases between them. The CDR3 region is CASSERFFF. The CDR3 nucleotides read TGTGCCAGCAGTGAACGTTTTTTCTTC.

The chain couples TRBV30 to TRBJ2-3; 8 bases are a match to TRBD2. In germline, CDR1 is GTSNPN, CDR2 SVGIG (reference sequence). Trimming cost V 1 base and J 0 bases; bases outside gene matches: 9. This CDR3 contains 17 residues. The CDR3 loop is CAWSEKGLVLSTDTQYF. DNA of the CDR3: TGTGCCTGGAGTGAAAAGGGACTAGTTCTAAGCACAGATACGCAGTATTTT.

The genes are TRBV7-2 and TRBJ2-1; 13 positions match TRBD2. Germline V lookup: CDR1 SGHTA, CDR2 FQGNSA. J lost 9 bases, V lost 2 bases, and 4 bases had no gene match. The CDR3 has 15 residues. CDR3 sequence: CASSLRLAGGGEQFF. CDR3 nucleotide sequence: TGTGCCAGCAGCTTAAGACTAGCGGGGGGAGGTGAGCAGTTCTTC.

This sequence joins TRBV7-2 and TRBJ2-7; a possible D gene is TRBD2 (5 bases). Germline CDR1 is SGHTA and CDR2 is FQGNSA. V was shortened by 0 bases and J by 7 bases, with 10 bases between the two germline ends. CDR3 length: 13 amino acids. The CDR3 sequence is CASSLASWREQYF. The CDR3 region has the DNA TGTGCCAGCAGCTTAGCCAGTTGGAGGGAGCAGTACTTC.

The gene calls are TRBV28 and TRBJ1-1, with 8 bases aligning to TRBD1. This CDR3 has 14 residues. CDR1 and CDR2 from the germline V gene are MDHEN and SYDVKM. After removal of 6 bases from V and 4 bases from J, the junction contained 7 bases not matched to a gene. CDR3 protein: CASSRQGWGTEAFF. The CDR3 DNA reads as TGTGCCAGCAGCCGACAGGGGTGGGGCACTGAAGCTTTCTTT.

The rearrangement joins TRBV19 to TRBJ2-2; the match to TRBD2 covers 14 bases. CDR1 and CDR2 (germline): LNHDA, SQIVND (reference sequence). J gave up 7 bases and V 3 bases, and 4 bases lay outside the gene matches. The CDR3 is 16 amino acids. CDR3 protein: CASSMGLAGAIGELFF. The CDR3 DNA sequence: TGTGCCAGTAGTATGGGACTAGCGGGAGCAATCGGGGAGCTGTTTTTT. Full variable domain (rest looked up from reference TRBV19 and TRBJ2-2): DGGITQSPKYLFRKEGQNVTLSCEQNLNHDAMYWYRQDPGQGLRLIYYSQIVNDFQKGDIAEGYSVSREKKESFPLTVTSAQKNPTAFYLCASSMGLAGAIGELFFGEGSRLTVL.

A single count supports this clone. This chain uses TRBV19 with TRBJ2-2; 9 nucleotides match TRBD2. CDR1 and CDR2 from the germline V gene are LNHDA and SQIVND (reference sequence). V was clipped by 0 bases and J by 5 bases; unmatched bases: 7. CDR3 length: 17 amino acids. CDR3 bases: TGTGCCAGTAGTATAGACCTAGCGGGATCACTTACCGGGGAGCTGTTTTTT. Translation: CASSIDLAGSLTGELFF.

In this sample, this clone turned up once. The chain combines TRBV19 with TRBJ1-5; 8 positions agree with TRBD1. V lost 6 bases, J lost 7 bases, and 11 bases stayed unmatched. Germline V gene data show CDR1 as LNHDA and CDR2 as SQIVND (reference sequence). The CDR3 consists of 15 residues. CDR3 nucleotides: TGTGCCAGTAGAGAAGGACAGGGTGGAGGGCAGCCCCAGCATTTT. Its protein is CASREGQGGGQPQHF.

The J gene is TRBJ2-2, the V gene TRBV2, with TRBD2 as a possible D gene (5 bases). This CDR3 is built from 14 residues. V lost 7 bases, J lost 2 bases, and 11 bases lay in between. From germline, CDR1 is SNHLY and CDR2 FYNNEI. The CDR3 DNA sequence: TGTGCCAGCAAGTGGACTCTAAACACCGGGGAGCTGTTTTTT. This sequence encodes CASKWTLNTGELFF. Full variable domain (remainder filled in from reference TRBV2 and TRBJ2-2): EPEVTQTPSHQVTQMGQEVILRCVPISNHLYFYWYRQILGQKVEFLVSFYNNEISEKSEIFDDQFSVERPDGSNFTLKIRSTKLEDSAMYFCASKWTLNTGELFFGEGSRLTVL.

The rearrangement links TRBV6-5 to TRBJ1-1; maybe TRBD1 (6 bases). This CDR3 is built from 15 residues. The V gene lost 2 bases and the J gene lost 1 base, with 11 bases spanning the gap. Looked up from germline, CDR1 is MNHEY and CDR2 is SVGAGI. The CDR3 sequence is CASSYRDRTNTEAFF. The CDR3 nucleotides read TGTGCCAGCAGTTACCGAGACAGGACGAACACTGAAGCTTTCTTT.

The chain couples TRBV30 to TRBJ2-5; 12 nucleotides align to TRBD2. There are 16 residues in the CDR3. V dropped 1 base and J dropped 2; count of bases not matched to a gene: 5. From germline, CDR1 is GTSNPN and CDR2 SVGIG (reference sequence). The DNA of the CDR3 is TGTGCCTGGAGTGCTTGGACTAGCGGGGTGCAAGAGACCCAGTACTTC. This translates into CAWSAWTSGVQETQYF.

The CDR3 coding sequence is TGTGCCAGCTTCGGTTTGGGACAGGGGAACACTGAAGCTTTCTTT. It is translated as CASFGLGQGNTEAFF. The chain employs TRBV25-1 and TRBJ1-1, with 9 bases matching TRBD1. Germline trimming cut 8 bases from V and 1 base from J; bases unmatched to any gene: 8. Germline V gene sequence: CDR1 MGHDK, CDR2 SYGVNS. The CDR3 totals 15 residues.